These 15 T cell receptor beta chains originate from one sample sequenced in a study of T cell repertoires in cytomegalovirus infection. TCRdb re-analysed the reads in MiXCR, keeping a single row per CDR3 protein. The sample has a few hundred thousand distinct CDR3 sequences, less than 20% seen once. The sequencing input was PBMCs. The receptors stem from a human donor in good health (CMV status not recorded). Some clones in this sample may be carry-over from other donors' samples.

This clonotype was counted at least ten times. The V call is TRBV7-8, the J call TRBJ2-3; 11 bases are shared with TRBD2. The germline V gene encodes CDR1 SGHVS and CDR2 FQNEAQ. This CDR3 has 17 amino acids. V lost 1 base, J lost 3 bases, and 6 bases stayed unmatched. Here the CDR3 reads CASSLVVAGGITDTQYF. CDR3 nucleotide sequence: TGTGCCAGCAGCTTAGTTGTAGCGGGGGGGATAACAGATACGCAGTATTTT.

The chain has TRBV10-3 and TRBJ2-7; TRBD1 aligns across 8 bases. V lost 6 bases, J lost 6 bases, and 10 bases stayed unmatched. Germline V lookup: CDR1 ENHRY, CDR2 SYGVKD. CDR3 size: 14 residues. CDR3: CAIRDDRGSSEQYF. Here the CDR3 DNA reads TGTGCCATCAGGGACGACAGGGGAAGCAGCGAGCAGTACTTC.

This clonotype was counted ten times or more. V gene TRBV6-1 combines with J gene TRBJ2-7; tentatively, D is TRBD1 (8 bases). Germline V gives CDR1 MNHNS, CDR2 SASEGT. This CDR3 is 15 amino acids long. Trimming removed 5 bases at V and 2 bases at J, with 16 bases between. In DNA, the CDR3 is TGTGCCAGCAGTCCCGCAACAGGGGGGGCCTACGAGCAGTACTTC. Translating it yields CASSPATGGAYEQYF.

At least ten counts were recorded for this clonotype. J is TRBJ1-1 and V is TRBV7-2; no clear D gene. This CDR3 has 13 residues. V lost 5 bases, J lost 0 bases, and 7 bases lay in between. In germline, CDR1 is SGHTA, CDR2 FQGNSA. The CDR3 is CASSQQMNTEAFF. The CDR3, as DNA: TGTGCCAGCAGCCAGCAAATGAACACTGAAGCTTTCTTT.

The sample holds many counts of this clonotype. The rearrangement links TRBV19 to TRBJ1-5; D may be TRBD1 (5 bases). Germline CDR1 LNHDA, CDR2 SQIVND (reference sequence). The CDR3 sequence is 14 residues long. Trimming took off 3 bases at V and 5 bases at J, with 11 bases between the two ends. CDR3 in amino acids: CASSIYGGDQPQHF. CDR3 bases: TGTGCCAGTAGTATCTATGGGGGAGATCAGCCCCAGCATTTT.

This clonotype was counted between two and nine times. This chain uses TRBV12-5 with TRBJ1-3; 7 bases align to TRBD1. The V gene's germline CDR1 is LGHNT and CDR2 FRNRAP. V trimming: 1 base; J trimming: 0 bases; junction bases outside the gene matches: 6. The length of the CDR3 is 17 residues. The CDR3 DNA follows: TGTGCTAGTGGTTTGGACTCTAGGGGGCGCTCTGGAAACACCATATATTTT. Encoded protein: CASGLDSRGRSGNTIYF. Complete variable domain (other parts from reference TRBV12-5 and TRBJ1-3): DARVTQTPRHKVTEMGQEVTMRCQPILGHNTVFWYRQTMMQGLELLAYFRNRAPLDDSGMPKDRFSAEMPDATLATLKIQPSEPRDSAVYFCASGLDSRGRSGNTIYFGEGSWLTVV.

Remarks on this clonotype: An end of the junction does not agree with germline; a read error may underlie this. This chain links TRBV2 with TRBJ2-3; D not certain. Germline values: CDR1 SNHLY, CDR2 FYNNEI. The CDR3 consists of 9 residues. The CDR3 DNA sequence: TGTGCCAGCCCTAGGAGTGGTGGGTTT. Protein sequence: CASPRSGGF.

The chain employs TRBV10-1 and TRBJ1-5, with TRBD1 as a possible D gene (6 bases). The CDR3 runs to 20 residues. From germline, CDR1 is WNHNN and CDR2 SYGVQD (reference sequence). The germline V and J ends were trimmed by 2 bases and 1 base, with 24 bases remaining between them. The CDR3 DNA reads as TGCGCCAGCAGTGAGGGCGAAGAGGGGACACCCCCGAGGAGCAATCAGCCCCAGCATTTT. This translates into CASSEGEEGTPPRSNQPQHF.

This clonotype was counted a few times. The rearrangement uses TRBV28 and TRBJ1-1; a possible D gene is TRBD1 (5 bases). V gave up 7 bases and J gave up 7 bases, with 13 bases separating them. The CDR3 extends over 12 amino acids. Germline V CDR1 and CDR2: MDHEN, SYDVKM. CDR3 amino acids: CASINTGIEAFF. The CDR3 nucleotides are TGTGCCAGCATAAACACAGGCATTGAAGCTTTCTTT.

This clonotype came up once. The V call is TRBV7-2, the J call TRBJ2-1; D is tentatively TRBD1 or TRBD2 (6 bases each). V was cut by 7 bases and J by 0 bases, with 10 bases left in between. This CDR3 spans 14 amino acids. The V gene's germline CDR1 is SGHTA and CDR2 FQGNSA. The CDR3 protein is CASIGGSSYNEQFF. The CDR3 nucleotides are TGTGCCAGCATAGGGGGGAGCTCCTACAATGAGCAGTTCTTC.

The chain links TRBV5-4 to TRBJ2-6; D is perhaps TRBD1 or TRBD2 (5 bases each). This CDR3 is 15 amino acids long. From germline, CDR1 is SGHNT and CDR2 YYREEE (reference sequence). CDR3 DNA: TGTGCGTCCTCTGGGGGTAACTCTGGGGCCAACGTCCTGACTTTC. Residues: CASSGGNSGANVLTF.

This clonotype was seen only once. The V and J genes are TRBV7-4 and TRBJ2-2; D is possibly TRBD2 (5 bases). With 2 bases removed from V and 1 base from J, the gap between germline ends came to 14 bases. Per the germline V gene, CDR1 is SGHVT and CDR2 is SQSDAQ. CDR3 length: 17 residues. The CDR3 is CASSLRRRGRNTGELFF. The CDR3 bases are TGTGCCAGCAGCTTAAGGAGGCGTGGACGGAACACCGGGGAGCTGTTTTTT.

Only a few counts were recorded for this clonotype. The CDR3 coding sequence is TGCAGTGCATATTCCGGGACAGTCTCCTACAATGAGCAGTTCTTC. Residues: CSAYSGTVSYNEQFF. J is TRBJ2-1 and V is TRBV20-1; 7 bases fit TRBD1. V dropped 6 bases and J dropped 0; count of bases not matched to a gene: 8. The CDR3 runs 15 residues. Germline V gene lookup returns CDR1 DFQATT and CDR2 SNEGSKA (reference sequence).

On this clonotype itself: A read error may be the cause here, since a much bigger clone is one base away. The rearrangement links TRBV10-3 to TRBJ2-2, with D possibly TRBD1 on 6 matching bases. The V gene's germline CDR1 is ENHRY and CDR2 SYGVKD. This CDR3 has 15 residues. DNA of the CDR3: TGTGCCATCAAGTACCAGGGGTCGAACACCAGGGAGCTGTTTTTT. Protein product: CAIKYQGSNTRELFF.

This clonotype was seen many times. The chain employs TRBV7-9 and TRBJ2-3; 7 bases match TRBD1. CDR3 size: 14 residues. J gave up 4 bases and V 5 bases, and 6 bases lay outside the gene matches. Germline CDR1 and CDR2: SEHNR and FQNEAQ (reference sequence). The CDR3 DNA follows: TGTGCCAGCAGCCTGGGGACAGCGGCAGATACGCAGTATTTT. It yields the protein CASSLGTAADTQYF.